This entry features one T cell receptor (beta chain) sequence. The antigen is not known. The data are from a study of OX40 agonist ivuxolimab in advanced cancers. Overall study: In this cohort, patients received ivuxolimab, an agonistic anti-OX40 (CD134) antibody. Study findings and constraints: At 0.1 to 3.0 mg/kg, clonal expansion of CD4+ and CD8+ blood T cells had occurred by week 6.

The protocol was immunoSEQ multiplex PCR, while the TCRdb copy is restricted to in-frame clones and leaves out a portion. The data show some 31,000 clones, around 87% seen once. V trimming: 5 bases; J trimming: 11 bases; junction bases outside the gene matches: 7. The CDR3 is 13 residues long. The germline gives CDR1 LNHDA, CDR2 SQIVND (reference sequence). The V gene is TRBV19, the J gene TRBJ2-1; TRBD1 aligns across 9 bases. Here the sequenced sample was CD4+ or CD8+ T cells sorted from blood, taken in a trial of the OX40 agonist ivuxolimab. This TCR was recovered from an adult with an advanced solid tumor such as melanoma, head and neck, liver or kidney cancer. The CDR3 DNA reads TGTGCCAGTAGTCCCGGGACAGGGTCACAGCAGTTCTTC. Its translation: CASSPGTGSQQFF.